Below, 16 T cell receptor beta chains from the same sample are listed, as sequenced in a study of T cells in Graves' hyperthyroidism and ophthalmopathy. Amplified TCR beta CDR3 regions derived from RNA transcripts. Primed by the HTBI set, a first-round RT-PCR was run on the TCR CDR3. TCRdb recomputed calls from the multiplex PCR reads with MiXCR, one row per CDR3 protein. The sample lists a few hundred thousand distinct CDR3 sequences; around 21% were seen once. Input material: blood. Receptor source: a man between 18 and 35 years old with Graves' hyperthyroidism.

This chain uses TRBV7-9 with TRBJ1-2, with D perhaps matching TRBD1 (5 bases). The ends were cut back, 2 bases at V and 3 bases at J, with 13 bases in the middle. CDR1 is SEHNR and CDR2 is FQNEAQ in the germline V gene (reference sequence). This CDR3 is built from 15 residues. The CDR3 coding sequence is TGTGCCAGCAGCTTACCCCCTCAACAGGACTATGGCTACACCTTC. Its protein is CASSLPPQQDYGYTF.

The rearrangement uses TRBV7-2 and TRBJ2-7; TRBD2 aligns across 7 bases. The CDR3 sequence is 15 residues long. Germline-derived CDR1 and CDR2 are SGHTA and FQGNSA. The junction had 8 bases not matched to a gene; V was cut back by 4 bases and J by 2 bases. DNA of the CDR3: TGTGCCAGCAGCTCTTCTCCCGGGAGGACCTACGAGCAGTACTTC. Its translation: CASSSSPGRTYEQYF.

This clonotype was detected many times. The J gene is TRBJ2-7, the V gene TRBV11-2, with D tentatively TRBD1 (6 bases). This CDR3 has 13 amino acids. Germline loops: CDR1 SGHAT, CDR2 FQNNGV. V shed 3 bases and J shed 5 bases, with 11 bases lying between them. The CDR3 loop reads CASSFEGVNEQYF. The CDR3 DNA is TGTGCCAGCAGCTTCGAGGGGGTGAACGAGCAGTACTTC. The whole variable domain, remainder taken from reference TRBV11-2 and TRBJ2-7, is EAGVAQSPRYKIIEKRQSVAFWCNPISGHATLYWYQQILGQGPKLLIQFQNNGVVDDSQLPKDRFSAERLKGVDSTLKIQPAKLEDSAVYLCASSFEGVNEQYFGPGTRLTVT.

This clonotype was found many times. V usage is TRBV29-1 and J usage is TRBJ1-1; 7 positions agree with TRBD1. Germline CDR1 and CDR2: SQVTM and ANQGSEA. The V gene end was trimmed by 6 bases and the J gene end by 6 bases; junction bases not matched to a gene: 7. This CDR3 is 12 amino acids long. The CDR3 protein is CSVVTGAPEAFF. In DNA form, the CDR3 reads TGCAGCGTCGTAACAGGGGCCCCTGAAGCTTTCTTT.

This chain connects TRBV14 to TRBJ2-7, with TRBD2 identical over 7 bases. V shed 2 bases, J shed 2 bases, and the junction held 3 bases outside the gene matches. The CDR3 runs 14 residues. Per the germline V gene, CDR1 is SGHDN and CDR2 is FVKESK. The CDR3 protein is CASSQYAGAYEQYF. The CDR3 DNA sequence: TGTGCCAGCAGCCAATACGCGGGGGCCTACGAGCAGTACTTC.

CDR3 coding DNA: TGTGCCAGCAGCTTAGACGGCTGGTCTAACTCGGCCCTCCACTTT. Translated: CASSLDGWSNSALHF. V is TRBV7-8 and J is TRBJ1-6; D not resolved. The CDR3 totals 15 residues. Trimming removed 1 base at V and 14 bases at J, with 18 bases between. Germline values: CDR1 SGHVS, CDR2 FQNEAQ.

This clonotype was recorded many times. The chain is built from TRBV6-5 and TRBJ1-2; D unresolved. The germline V and J ends were trimmed by 5 bases and 3 bases, with 7 bases remaining between them. Germline-derived CDR1 and CDR2 are MNHEY and SVGAGI. CDR3 length equals 12 residues. For the CDR3, the DNA is TGTGCCAGCAGTACCGTAGACTATGGCTACACCTTC. This translates into CASSTVDYGYTF.

This clonotype was counted many times. The chain joins TRBV12-3 or TRBV12-4 to TRBJ2-7; D is unclear. V was clipped by 8 bases and J by 2 bases, with 22 bases between them. This CDR3 has 16 amino acids. The CDR3 region has the DNA TGTGCCAGCGCTTCCCTTGAGAGTCTTCTGCCCTACGAGCAGTACTTC. This sequence encodes CASASLESLLPYEQYF.

This rearrangement joins TRBV20-1 to TRBJ2-7; D possibly matches TRBD1 or TRBD2 (5 bases each). The CDR3 runs to 14 residues. Germline CDR1 reads DFQATT; CDR2 reads SNEGSKA (reference sequence). V lost 0 bases and J 0 bases, leaving 9 bases between the germline ends. CDR3 in amino acids: CSARDTGTSYEQYF. CDR3 DNA sequence: TGCAGTGCTAGAGATACGGGGACCTCCTACGAGCAGTACTTC.

V usage is TRBV11-2 and J usage is TRBJ2-2, with D possibly matching TRBD1 (6 bases). V was clipped by 3 bases and J by 6 bases, with 8 bases between them. The germline V gene encodes CDR1 SGHAT and CDR2 FQNNGV. CDR3 size: 13 residues. CDR3 nucleotide sequence: TGTGCCAGCAGCTTCGCAGGGGCCGGGGAGCTGTTTTTT. As protein: CASSFAGAGELFF.

To note about this clonotype: Given a much more abundant clone one base away, this may be a read error. The rearrangement joins TRBV5-1 to TRBJ2-2; TRBD1 agrees at 9 bases. Germline CDR1 SGHRS, CDR2 YFSETQ. The CDR3 is 16 residues long. The DNA of the CDR3 is TGCGCCAGCGGCCCCGGGGACAGGGTTTCGTTCGGGGAGCTGTGTTTT. Residues: CASGPGDRVSFGELCF.

This clonotype came up many times. The chain couples TRBV2 to TRBJ2-7, with TRBD1 identical over 8 bases. The CDR3 runs 13 residues. The germline V gene has CDR1 SNHLY and CDR2 FYNNEI. The V segment lost 11 bases and the J segment 3 bases; nucleotides outside the gene matches: 9. CDR3 nucleotide sequence: TGTGCCCGCGGGACAGGCGACGACTACGAGCAGTACTTC. Amino acid sequence: CARGTGDDYEQYF.

This clonotype was counted only a few times. The CDR3 here is CSAGFRDRGPYTEAFF. In DNA form, the CDR3 reads TGCAGTGCTGGTTTCCGGGACAGGGGGCCCTACACTGAAGCTTTCTTT. J is TRBJ1-1 and V is TRBV20-1; 12 bases align to TRBD1. This CDR3 has 16 residues. V lost 5 bases to trimming and J lost 3 bases; unmatched junction nucleotides: 10. Germline V gene sequence: CDR1 DFQATT, CDR2 SNEGSKA (reference sequence).

Worth noting for this clonotype: A read error may explain this, as a much larger clone is one base away. J is TRBJ1-1 and V is TRBV9, with D tentatively TRBD1 (5 bases). This CDR3 contains 18 residues. The germline V gene encodes CDR1 SGDLS and CDR2 YYNGEE. The CDR3 coding sequence is TGTGCCAACAGCGTAGGGGCGGGGCAGCCATTCTGGAACACTGAAGCTTTCTTT. Residues: CANSVGAGQPFWNTEAFF. The complete variable domain, with remaining parts taken from reference TRBV9 and TRBJ1-1, reads DSGVTQTPKHLITATGQRVTLRCSPRSGDLSVYWYQQSLDQGLQFLIQYYNGEERAKGNILERFSAQQFPDLHSELNLSSLELGDSALYFCANSVGAGQPFWNTEAFFGQGTRLTVV.

This clonotype was seen ten or more times. This sequence may be a read error, since a much larger clone differs from it by one base. The V and J genes are TRBV12-3 or TRBV12-4 and TRBJ1-1; D might be TRBD1 (5 bases). The CDR3 covers 13 residues. V was cut by 8 bases and J by 4 bases, with 14 bases left in between. The DNA for the CDR3 is TGTGCCAGCGGTAAGGGGTTGAGCACTGAAGCTTTCTTT. This encodes CASGKGLSTEAFF.

Note on this clonotype: Its ends do not fully match the called genes, so a read error is possible. The gene calls are TRBV12-3 or TRBV12-4 and TRBJ2-5; 10 positions agree with TRBD2. The CDR3 is made up of 18 amino acids. Here the CDR3 DNA reads TGCGCCAGCAGCCCGCCCCCGACTAGCGGGTGGCTACAAGAGACCCAGTACTTC. Protein: CASSPPPTSGWLQETQYF.